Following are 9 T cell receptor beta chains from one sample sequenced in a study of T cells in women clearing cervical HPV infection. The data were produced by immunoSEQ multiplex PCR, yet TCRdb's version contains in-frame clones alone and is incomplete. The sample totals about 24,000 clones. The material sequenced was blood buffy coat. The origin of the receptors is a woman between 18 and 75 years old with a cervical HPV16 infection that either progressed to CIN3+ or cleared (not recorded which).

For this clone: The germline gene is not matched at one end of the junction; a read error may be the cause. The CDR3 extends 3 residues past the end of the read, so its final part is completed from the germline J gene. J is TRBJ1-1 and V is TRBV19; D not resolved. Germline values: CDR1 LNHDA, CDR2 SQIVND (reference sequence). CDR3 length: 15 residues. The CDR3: CTSSSPNVRGTEAFF. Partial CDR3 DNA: TGTACCAGTAGTTCCCCAAATGTCCGGGGCACTGAA.

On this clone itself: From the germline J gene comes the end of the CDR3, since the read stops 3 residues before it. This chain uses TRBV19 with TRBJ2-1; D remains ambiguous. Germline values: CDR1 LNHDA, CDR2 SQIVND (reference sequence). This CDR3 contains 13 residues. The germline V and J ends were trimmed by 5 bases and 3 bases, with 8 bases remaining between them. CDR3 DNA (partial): TGTGCCAGTAGTTCCCCTCTCTACAATGAG. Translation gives CASSSPLYNE. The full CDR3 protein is CASSSPLYNEQFF.

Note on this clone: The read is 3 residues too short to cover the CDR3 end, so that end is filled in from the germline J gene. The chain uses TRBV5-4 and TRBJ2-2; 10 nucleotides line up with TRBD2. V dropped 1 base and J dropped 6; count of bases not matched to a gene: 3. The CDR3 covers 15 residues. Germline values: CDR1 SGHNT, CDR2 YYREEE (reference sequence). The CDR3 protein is CASSLSGRDPGELFF. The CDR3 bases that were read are TGTGCCAGCAGCTTGAGCGGGAGGGACCCCGGGGAG.

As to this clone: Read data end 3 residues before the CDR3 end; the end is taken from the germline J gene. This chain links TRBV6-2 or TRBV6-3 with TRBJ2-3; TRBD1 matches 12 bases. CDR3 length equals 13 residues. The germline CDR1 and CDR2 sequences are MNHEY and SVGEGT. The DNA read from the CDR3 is TGTGCCAGTGGGACAGGGGGCTTTGGGACG. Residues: CASGTGGFGT. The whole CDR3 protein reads CASGTGGFGTQYF.

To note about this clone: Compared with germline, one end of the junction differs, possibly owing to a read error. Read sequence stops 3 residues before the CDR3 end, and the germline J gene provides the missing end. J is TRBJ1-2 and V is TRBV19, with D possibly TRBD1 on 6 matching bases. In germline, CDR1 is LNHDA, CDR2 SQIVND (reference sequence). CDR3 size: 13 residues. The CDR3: CAGSPGQLYGYTF. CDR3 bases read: TGTGCCGGTAGTCCAGGACAGCTCTATGGC.

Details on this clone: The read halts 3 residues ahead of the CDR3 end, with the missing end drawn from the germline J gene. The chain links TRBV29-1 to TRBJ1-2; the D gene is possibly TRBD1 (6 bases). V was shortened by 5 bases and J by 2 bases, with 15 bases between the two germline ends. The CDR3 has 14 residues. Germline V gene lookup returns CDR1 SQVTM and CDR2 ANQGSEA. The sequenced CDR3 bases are TGCAGCGTTCTCAAATGGACAGCCAACTATGGC. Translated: CSVLKWTANYG. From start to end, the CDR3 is CSVLKWTANYGYTF. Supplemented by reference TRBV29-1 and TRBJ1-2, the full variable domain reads SAVISQKPSRDICQRGTSLTIQCQVDSQVTMMFWYRQQPGQSLTLIATANQGSEATYESGFVIDKFPISRPNLTFSTLTVSNMSPEDSSIYLCSVLKWTANYGYTFGSGTRLTVV.

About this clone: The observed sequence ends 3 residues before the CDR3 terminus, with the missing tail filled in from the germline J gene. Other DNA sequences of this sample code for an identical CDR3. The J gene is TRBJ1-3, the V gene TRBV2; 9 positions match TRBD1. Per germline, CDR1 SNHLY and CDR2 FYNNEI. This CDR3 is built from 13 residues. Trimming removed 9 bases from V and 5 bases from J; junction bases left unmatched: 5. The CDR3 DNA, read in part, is TGTGCCAGAACCGGGACAGGGAGAAACACC. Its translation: CARTGTGRNT. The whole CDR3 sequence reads CARTGTGRNTIYF. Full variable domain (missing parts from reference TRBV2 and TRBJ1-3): EPEVTQTPSHQVTQMGQEVILRCVPISNHLYFYWYRQILGQKVEFLVSFYNNEISEKSEIFDDQFSVERPDGSNFTLKIRSTKLEDSAMYFCARTGTGRNTIYFGEGSWLTVV.

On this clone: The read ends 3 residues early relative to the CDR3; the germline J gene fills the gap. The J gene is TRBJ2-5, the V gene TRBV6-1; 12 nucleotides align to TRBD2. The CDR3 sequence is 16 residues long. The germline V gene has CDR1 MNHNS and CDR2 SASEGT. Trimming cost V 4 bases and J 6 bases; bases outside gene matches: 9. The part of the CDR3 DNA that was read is TGTGCCAGCAGTGCTCTAGCGGGAGGGCCGGGGAAGACC. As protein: CASSALAGGPGKT. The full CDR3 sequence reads CASSALAGGPGKTQYF.

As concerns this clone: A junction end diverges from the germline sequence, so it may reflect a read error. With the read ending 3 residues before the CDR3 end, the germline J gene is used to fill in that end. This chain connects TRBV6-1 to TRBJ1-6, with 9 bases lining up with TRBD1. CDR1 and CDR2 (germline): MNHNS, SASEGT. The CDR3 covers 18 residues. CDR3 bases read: TGTGCCAACAGTGAACGTCAACAGGGGGCGTCGCATAATTCACCC. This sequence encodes CANSERQQGASHNSP. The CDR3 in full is CANSERQQGASHNSPLHF.